The 29 T cell receptor beta chains listed next were all sequenced from one sample in a study of T cell responses to AZD1222 COVID-19 vaccine. TCRdb keeps only in-frame clones here, not all; method: immunoSEQ multiplex PCR. The sample contains 90,000 to 150,000 clones, about 90% of which appear only once. This sample comprised peripheral blood, obtained 28 days after the second AZD1222 dose. These receptors were collected from an adult who received the AZD1222 COVID-19 vaccine.

The V call is TRBV2, the J call TRBJ1-1; TRBD1 is a possible D gene (6 bases). CDR1 SNHLY and CDR2 FYNNEI come from the germline V gene. The CDR3 spans 14 residues. Trimming stripped 5 bases from V and 0 bases from J, with 10 bases between. The CDR3 sequence: CASSSRGLNTEAFF. In nucleotides, the CDR3 is TGTGCCAGCAGTTCCAGGGGTCTGAACACTGAAGCTTTCTTT.

The chain carries TRBV9 and TRBJ2-7, with D possibly called TRBD1 or TRBD2 (5 bases each). Trimming took 0 bases from V and 3 from J, leaving 10 bases between them. The CDR3 runs to 14 residues. Per germline, CDR1 SGDLS and CDR2 YYNGEE. The CDR3 coding sequence is TGTGCCAGCAGCGTAGATGAGGGGAACTACGAGCAGTACTTC. It codes for CASSVDEGNYEQYF.

The chain links TRBV2 to TRBJ2-3, with 7 bases that match TRBD2. Per germline, CDR1 SNHLY and CDR2 FYNNEI. Unmatched junction bases numbered 10, after V lost 6 bases and J lost 4 bases. This CDR3 is 15 amino acids long. The CDR3 DNA sequence: TGTGCCAGCAGCCCCCGGGGAGGGAGCCCAGATACGCAGTATTTT. It is translated as CASSPRGGSPDTQYF.

This clone came up a few times. The V and J genes are TRBV10-3 and TRBJ1-1; D gene unclear. Germline V gene data show CDR1 as ENHRY and CDR2 as SYGVKD. Trimming removed 1 base from V and 1 base from J, with 10 bases in between. The CDR3 spans 15 residues. CDR3 nucleotide sequence: TGTGCCATCAGTGAGTACGGCGAGGGGAACACTGAAGCTTTCTTT. It specifies CAISEYGEGNTEAFF.

This sequence joins TRBV4-3 and TRBJ1-2, with TRBD1 identical over 8 bases. This CDR3 is built from 13 residues. Germline CDR1 reads LGHNA; CDR2 reads YSLEER. V shed 4 bases, J shed 6 bases, and the junction held 4 bases outside the gene matches. The CDR3 region has the DNA TGCGCCAGCAGCCCCTCGACAGGGGATGGCTACACCTTC. It translates to CASSPSTGDGYTF.

This sequence joins TRBV6-1 and TRBJ1-3; D remains unclear. Germline-derived CDR1 and CDR2 are MNHNS and SASEGT. V was shortened by 4 bases and J by 0 bases, with 13 bases between the two germline ends. This CDR3 comprises 16 residues. The CDR3 nucleotides are TGTGCCAGCAGTGCCTCCCGGGAGAGCTCTGGAAACACCATATATTTT. Translating gives CASSASRESSGNTIYF.

This clone was detected once. This rearrangement joins TRBV27 to TRBJ1-4; the match to TRBD1 covers 7 bases. This CDR3 comprises 13 residues. Per the germline V gene, CDR1 is MNHEY and CDR2 is SMNVEV (reference sequence). Trimming removed 0 bases from V and 10 bases from J; junction bases left unmatched: 2. For the CDR3, the DNA is TGTGCCAGCAGTTTATCTCAGGGGGTAAAACTGTTTTTT. Amino acids: CASSLSQGVKLFF.

The rearrangement uses TRBV12-5 and TRBJ1-1; D gene unclear. The ends were cut back, 2 bases at V and 1 base at J, with 5 bases in the middle. CDR3 length: 13 residues. The V gene's germline CDR1 is LGHNT and CDR2 FRNRAP. CDR3 in amino acids: CASGLRQNTEAFF. In nucleotides, the CDR3 is TGTGCTAGTGGTTTGAGGCAGAACACTGAAGCTTTCTTT.

This sequence joins TRBV5-8 and TRBJ2-7; perhaps D is TRBD1 or TRBD2 (6 bases each). From germline, CDR1 is SGHTS and CDR2 YDEGEE. The CDR3 covers 15 residues. V lost 4 bases, J lost 0 bases, and 14 bases lay in between. The CDR3: CASSRRGTTSYEQYF. As DNA, the CDR3 is TGTGCCAGCAGCCGCCGCGGGACAACCTCCTACGAGCAGTACTTC.

The chain has TRBV7-3 and TRBJ2-7; D call uncertain. V dropped 0 bases and J dropped 7 bases, with 10 bases sitting between them. The germline gives CDR1 SGHTA, CDR2 FQGTGA. The CDR3 loop spans 13 amino acids. The CDR3 region has the DNA TGTGCCAGCAGCTTAACGGTAACGCGTGAGCAGTACTTC. It codes for CASSLTVTREQYF.

CDR3 nucleotide sequence: TGTGCCAGCAGTCACCTTTGGAGCTCTGGGGCCAACGTCCTGACTTTC. It encodes CASSHLWSSGANVLTF. V and J are TRBV27 and TRBJ2-6; D is unresolved. Trimming shortened V by 5 bases and J by 0 bases, and 11 bases separated the two germline ends. The length of the CDR3 is 16 residues. CDR1 and CDR2 from the germline V gene are MNHEY and SMNVEV (reference sequence).

This clone was seen only once. The chain carries TRBV13 and TRBJ2-7; D is possibly TRBD2 (6 bases). The V end was cut by 5 bases, the J end by 7 bases, with 21 bases between. From germline, CDR1 is PRHDT and CDR2 FYEKMQ (reference sequence). There are 15 residues in the CDR3. This chain's CDR3 is CASSLDWAGRGEQYF. The CDR3 nucleotides are TGTGCCAGCAGCCTGGACTGGGCGGGGCGGGGAGAGCAGTACTTC.

The rearrangement uses TRBV4-2 and TRBJ1-1; 11 nucleotides agree with TRBD1. CDR1 is LGHNA, CDR2 YNFKEQ, per germline. V lost 4 bases and J lost 0; bases outside the gene matches: 4. The CDR3 is 16 amino acids. The CDR3 loop is CASSPGTGGLNTEAFF. DNA for the CDR3: TGTGCCAGCAGCCCTGGGACAGGGGGGTTGAACACTGAAGCTTTCTTT.

The genes are TRBV4-3 and TRBJ2-5; 7 bases align to TRBD2. The CDR3 has 16 amino acids. The V gene end was trimmed by 1 base and the J gene end by 2 bases; junction bases not matched to a gene: 7. The germline V gene has CDR1 LGHNA and CDR2 YSLEER. CDR3 region: CASSQGLAANQETQYF. Written as DNA, the CDR3 is TGCGCCAGCAGCCAAGGACTAGCAGCTAATCAAGAGACCCAGTACTTC.

The chain links TRBV19 to TRBJ1-2; the D gene is possibly TRBD1 (5 bases). Germline CDR1 is LNHDA and CDR2 is SQIVND (reference sequence). This CDR3 region has 14 residues. Trimming removed 2 bases from V and 4 bases from J, with 11 bases in between. The CDR3 loop reads CASSISGGGYGYTF. The CDR3 DNA follows: TGTGCCAGTAGTATATCTGGGGGGGGCTATGGCTACACCTTC.

V usage is TRBV6-2 or TRBV6-3 and J usage is TRBJ2-2, with TRBD2 as a possible D gene (6 bases). The CDR3 has 15 amino acids. V was cut by 5 bases and J by 4 bases, with 14 bases left in between. From germline, CDR1 is MNHEY and CDR2 SVGEGT. The CDR3 bases are TGTGCCAGCAGTACGGGGGAAGGATTCACCGGGGAGCTGTTTTTT. Encoded protein: CASSTGEGFTGELFF.

This clone was picked up one time. This chain joins TRBV28 and TRBJ1-2; tentatively, D is TRBD1 (6 bases). Germline V gene sequence: CDR1 MDHEN, CDR2 SYDVKM. Trimming took 9 bases from V and 6 from J, leaving 29 bases between them. The CDR3 sequence is 17 residues long. CDR3 protein: CASPLQGHSSSDHGYTF. The CDR3 coding sequence is TGTGCCAGTCCCCTCCAGGGGCACTCCTCGTCGGACCATGGCTACACCTTC.

The rearrangement links TRBV2 to TRBJ2-1; 7 bases match TRBD2. This CDR3 is 15 amino acids long. Looked up from germline, CDR1 is SNHLY and CDR2 is FYNNEI. The junction had 7 bases not matched to a gene; V was cut back by 5 bases and J by 3 bases. The CDR3 loop is CASSLAVADYNEQFF. CDR3 DNA: TGTGCCAGCAGTCTAGCGGTCGCAGACTACAATGAGCAGTTCTTC.

A few counts support this clone. V is TRBV11-3 and J is TRBJ2-1; 12 bases fit TRBD2. Per the germline V gene, CDR1 is SGHNT and CDR2 is YENEEA. The V gene end was trimmed by 3 bases and the J gene end by 6 bases; junction bases not matched to a gene: 6. The CDR3 spans 16 residues. The DNA of the CDR3 is TGTGCCAGCAGCTTTTCTAGCGGGGGGGTTGGCAATGAGCAGTTCTTC. It specifies CASSFSSGGVGNEQFF.

DNA for the CDR3: TGTGCCAGTAGTAAATCCGGGACTATCACCGGGGAGCTGTTTTTT. Translated: CASSKSGTITGELFF. This rearrangement joins TRBV19 to TRBJ2-2; 7 bases are shared with TRBD2. V lost 4 bases, J lost 4 bases, and 6 bases stayed unmatched. The CDR3 is 15 amino acids. Germline V gene lookup returns CDR1 LNHDA and CDR2 SQIVND (reference sequence).

The chain recombines TRBV6-5 with TRBJ1-5, with TRBD1 identical over 8 bases. The V and J ends lost 2 bases and 5 bases, in that order; junction bases with no gene match: 5. Germline loops: CDR1 MNHEY, CDR2 SVGAGI. The CDR3 runs to 15 residues. The CDR3 reads CASSYNRGGDQPQHF. For the CDR3, the DNA is TGTGCCAGCAGTTACAACAGGGGGGGGGATCAGCCCCAGCATTTT.

The rearrangement uses TRBV6-2 or TRBV6-3 and TRBJ2-6; D unclear. The V gene's germline CDR1 is MNHEY and CDR2 SVGEGT. The CDR3 spans 15 residues. V lost 2 bases to trimming and J lost 0 bases, with 5 bases between them. Here the CDR3 reads CASSYLSSGANVLTF. The CDR3 nucleotides are TGTGCCAGCAGTTACCTTAGCTCTGGGGCCAACGTCCTGACTTTC.

The V call is TRBV7-9, the J call TRBJ2-7; no firm D call. The CDR3 runs to 12 residues. CDR1 is SEHNR and CDR2 is FQNEAQ in the germline V gene (reference sequence). Trimming cost V 1 base and J 3 bases, with 4 bases left between them. CDR3: CASSLEVYEQYF. CDR3 DNA: TGTGCCAGCAGCTTAGAGGTCTACGAGCAGTACTTC. The full variable domain, completed using reference TRBV7-9 and TRBJ2-7, is DTGVSQNPRHKITKRGQNVTFRCDPISEHNRLYWYRQTLGQGPEFLTYFQNEAQLEKSRLLSDRFSAERPKGSFSTLEIQRTEQGDSAMYLCASSLEVYEQYFGPGTRLTVT.

The rearrangement joins TRBV2 to TRBJ1-5, with TRBD1 as a possible D gene (6 bases). Germline loops: CDR1 SNHLY, CDR2 FYNNEI. This CDR3 comprises 11 residues. The V and J ends lost 8 bases and 6 bases respectively, with 8 bases between them. CDR3 region: CASGGLQPQHF. The DNA for the CDR3 is TGTGCCAGCGGGGGGCTTCAGCCCCAGCATTTT.

The chain joins TRBV7-9 to TRBJ2-2; no definite D call. V lost 1 base and J 8 bases, leaving 14 bases between the germline ends. The CDR3 has 15 amino acids. Germline V gene data show CDR1 as SEHNR and CDR2 as FQNEAQ (reference sequence). The CDR3 is CASSLEALIRGELFF. CDR3 coding DNA: TGTGCCAGCAGCTTAGAAGCGTTAATCAGGGGGGAGCTGTTTTTT.

V usage is TRBV3-1 (or the pseudogene TRBV3-2) and J usage is TRBJ1-2; 11 nucleotides align to TRBD1. The trim removed 4 bases at V and 2 bases at J, leaving 3 bases unmatched. The CDR3 has 15 residues. From germline, CDR1 is LGHDT and CDR2 YNNKEL (reference sequence). This CDR3 is CASSPRDRGNYGYTF. Here the CDR3 DNA reads TGTGCCAGCAGCCCCCGGGACAGGGGGAACTATGGCTACACCTTC.

The chain employs TRBV4-3 and TRBJ2-2; a weak D match, TRBD1 (5 bases). The CDR3 totals 13 residues. Between the trimmed V and J ends, which lost 0 bases and 13 bases, there was a span of 12 bases. CDR1 and CDR2 from the germline V gene are LGHNA and YSLEER. The CDR3 DNA reads TGCGCCAGCAGCCAAGATCCGCAGGGAAGGCTGTTTTTT. This sequence encodes CASSQDPQGRLFF.

This chain connects TRBV4-3 to TRBJ1-3, with D hard to call. Trimming took 4 bases from V and 8 from J, leaving 18 bases between them. Germline CDR1 is LGHNA and CDR2 is YSLEER. The CDR3 is made up of 15 amino acids. CDR3: CASSRDSGSGDTIYF. The CDR3 DNA is TGCGCCAGCAGCCGTGATTCGGGGTCAGGAGACACCATATATTTT.

J is TRBJ1-6 and V is TRBV3-1 (or the pseudogene TRBV3-2), with 7 bases lining up with TRBD1. Germline V lookup: CDR1 LGHDT, CDR2 YNNKEL (reference sequence). The CDR3 extends over 18 amino acids. V was pared by 3 bases and J by 9 bases, with 17 bases of the junction left unmatched. The CDR3 here is CASSHAYPRTGYRSPLHF. CDR3 sequence (DNA): TGTGCCAGCAGCCACGCCTACCCCCGGACAGGCTATCGTTCACCCCTCCACTTT.